This TCR beta chain was documented in a study of blood T cell repertoires in COVID-19. In the study overall: The analysed material was cDNA or gDNA that came from T cells, B-cell-depleted T cells, or PBMCs.

Produced via immunoSEQ multiplex PCR; TCRdb's table is partial and in-frame only. The sample consists of 50,000 to 70,000 clones, around 90% of them appearing once. Trimming took 5 bases from V and 3 from J; bases not matched to a gene: 5. Germline CDR1 SGHRS, CDR2 YFSETQ. The CDR3 is 15 amino acids. This chain uses TRBV5-1 with TRBJ2-7; 13 bases line up with TRBD2. Sequenced sample: peripheral blood. The receptor comes from a human donor with active COVID-19. The donor label of this sample is uncertain. CDR3 in amino acids: CASSHGTSGIYEQYF. For the CDR3, the DNA is TGCGCCAGCAGTCACGGGACTAGCGGGATCTACGAGCAGTACTTC.